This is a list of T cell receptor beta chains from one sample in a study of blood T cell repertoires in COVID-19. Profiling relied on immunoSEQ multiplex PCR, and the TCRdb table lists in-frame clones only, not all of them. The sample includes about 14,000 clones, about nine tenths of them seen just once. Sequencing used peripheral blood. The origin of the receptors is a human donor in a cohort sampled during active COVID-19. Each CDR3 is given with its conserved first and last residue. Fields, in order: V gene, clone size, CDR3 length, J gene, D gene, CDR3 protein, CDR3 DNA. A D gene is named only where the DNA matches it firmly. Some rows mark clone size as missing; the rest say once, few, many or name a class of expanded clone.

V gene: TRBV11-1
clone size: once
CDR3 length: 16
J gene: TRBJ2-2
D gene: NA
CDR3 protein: CASSLEDGGATGELFF
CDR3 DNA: TGTGCCAGCAGCCTAGAGGACGGCGGGGCGACCGGGGAGCTGTTTTTT

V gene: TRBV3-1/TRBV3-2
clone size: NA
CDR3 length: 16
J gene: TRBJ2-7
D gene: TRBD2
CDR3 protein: CASSQRGRGNSYEQYF
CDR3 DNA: TGTGCCAGCAGCCAAAGAGGGCGGGGGAACTCCTACGAGCAGTACTTC

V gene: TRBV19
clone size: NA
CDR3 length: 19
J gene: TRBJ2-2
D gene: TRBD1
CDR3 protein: CALTPRDRGSVTGTGELFF
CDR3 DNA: TGTGCTTTAACTCCTCGGGACAGGGGGTCGGTTACGGGTACCGGGGAGCTGTTTTTT

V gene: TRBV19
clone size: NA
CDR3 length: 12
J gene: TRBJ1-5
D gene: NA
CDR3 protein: CASSIPNQPQHF
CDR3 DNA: TGTGCCAGTAGTATTCCTAATCAGCCCCAGCATTTT

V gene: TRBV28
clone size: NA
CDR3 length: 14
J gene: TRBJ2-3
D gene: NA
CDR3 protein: CASSTHVTADTQYF
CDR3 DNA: TGTGCCAGCAGTACCCACGTTACAGCAGATACGCAGTATTTT

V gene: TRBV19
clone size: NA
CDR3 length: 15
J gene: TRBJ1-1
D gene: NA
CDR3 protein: CASSISQGRDTEAFF
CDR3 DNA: TGTGCCAGTAGTATAAGCCAGGGTAGGGACACTGAAGCTTTCTTT

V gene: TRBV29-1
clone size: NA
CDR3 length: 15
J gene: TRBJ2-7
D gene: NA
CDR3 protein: CSVEGASEGIYEQYF
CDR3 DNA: TGCAGCGTTGAAGGGGCTAGCGAGGGGATCTACGAGCAGTACTTC

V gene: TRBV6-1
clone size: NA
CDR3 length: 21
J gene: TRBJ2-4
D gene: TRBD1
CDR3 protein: CASSEALQRQGASGAKNIQYF
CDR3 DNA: TGTGCCAGCAGTGAAGCGCTCCAAAGACAGGGGGCGAGCGGCGCCAAAAACATTCAGTACTTC

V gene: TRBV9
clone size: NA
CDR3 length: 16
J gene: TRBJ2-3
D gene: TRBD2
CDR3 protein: CASSGWTSGGTDTQYF
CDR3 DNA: TGTGCCAGCAGCGGATGGACTAGCGGGGGCACAGATACGCAGTATTTT

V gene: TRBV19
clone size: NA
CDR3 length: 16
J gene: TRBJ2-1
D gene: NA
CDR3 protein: CASSIDRLPGGPEQFF
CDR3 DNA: TGTGCCAGTAGTATAGATCGACTTCCCGGGGGACCGGAGCAGTTCTTC

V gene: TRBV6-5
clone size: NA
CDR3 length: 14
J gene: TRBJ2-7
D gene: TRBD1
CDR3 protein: CASSYTGQGAAQYF
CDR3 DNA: TGTGCCAGCAGTTACACGGGACAGGGGGCTGCGCAGTACTTC

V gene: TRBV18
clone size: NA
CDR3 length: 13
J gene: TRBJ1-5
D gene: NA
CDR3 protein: CASSVQTNQPQHF
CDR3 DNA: TGTGCCAGCTCCGTACAAACAAATCAGCCCCAGCATTTT

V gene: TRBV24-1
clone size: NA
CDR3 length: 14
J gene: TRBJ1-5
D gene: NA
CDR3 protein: CATSDPQGNQPQHF
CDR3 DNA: TGTGCCACCAGTGATCCCCAGGGGAATCAGCCCCAGCATTTT

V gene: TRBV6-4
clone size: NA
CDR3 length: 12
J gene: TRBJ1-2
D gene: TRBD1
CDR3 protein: CASSEQGYGYTF
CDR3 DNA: TGTGCCAGCAGTGAACAGGGGTATGGCTACACCTTC

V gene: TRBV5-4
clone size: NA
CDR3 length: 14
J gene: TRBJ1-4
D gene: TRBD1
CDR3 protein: CASSSTGSNEKLFF
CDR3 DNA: TGTGCCAGCAGCTCGACAGGGTCTAATGAAAAACTGTTTTTT

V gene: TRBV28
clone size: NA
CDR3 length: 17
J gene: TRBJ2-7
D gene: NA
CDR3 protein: CASSHYGLRDSINEQYF
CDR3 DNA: TGTGCCAGCAGTCATTACGGCCTCAGGGATTCTATCAACGAGCAGTACTTC

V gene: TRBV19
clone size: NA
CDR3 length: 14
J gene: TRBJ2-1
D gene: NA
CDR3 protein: CASSKGEGPNEQFF
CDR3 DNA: TGTGCCAGTAGTAAGGGGGAGGGCCCGAATGAGCAGTTCTTC

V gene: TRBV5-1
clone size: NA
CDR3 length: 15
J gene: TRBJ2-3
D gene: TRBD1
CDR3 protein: CASSLTGGPGDTQYF
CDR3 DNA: TGCGCCAGCAGCTTAACAGGGGGGCCGGGAGATACGCAGTATTTT

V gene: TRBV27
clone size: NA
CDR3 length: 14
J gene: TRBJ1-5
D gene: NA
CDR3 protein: CASSLRETNQPQHF
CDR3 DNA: TGTGCCAGCAGTTTGAGGGAAACCAATCAGCCCCAGCATTTT

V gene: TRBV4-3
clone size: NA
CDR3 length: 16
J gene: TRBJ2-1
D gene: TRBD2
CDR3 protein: CASSPRSGGGVNEQFF
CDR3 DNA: TGCGCCAGCAGCCCGCGGAGTGGCGGGGGGGTGAATGAGCAGTTCTTC

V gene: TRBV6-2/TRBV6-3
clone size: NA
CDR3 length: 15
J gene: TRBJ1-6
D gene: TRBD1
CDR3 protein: CASSPRTGKHSPLHF
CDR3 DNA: TGTGCCAGCAGTCCCCGGACAGGGAAACACTCACCCCTCCACTTT

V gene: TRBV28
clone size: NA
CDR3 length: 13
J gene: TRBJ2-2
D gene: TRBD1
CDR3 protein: CASGTGLTGELFF
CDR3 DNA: TGTGCCAGCGGGACAGGGTTGACCGGGGAGCTGTTTTTT

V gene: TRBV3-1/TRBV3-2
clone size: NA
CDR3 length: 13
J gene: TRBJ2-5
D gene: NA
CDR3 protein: CASSQLDRETQYF
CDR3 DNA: TGTGCCAGCAGCCAACTAGACCGGGAGACCCAGTACTTC

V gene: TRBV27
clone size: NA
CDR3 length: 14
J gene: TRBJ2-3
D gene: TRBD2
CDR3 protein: CASSFSGRGGTQYF
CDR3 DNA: TGTGCCAGCAGTTTTAGCGGGAGGGGGGGTACGCAGTATTTT

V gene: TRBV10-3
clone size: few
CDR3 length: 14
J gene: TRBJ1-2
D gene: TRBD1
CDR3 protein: CAINHGTVQYGYTF
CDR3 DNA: TGTGCCATCAATCACGGGACAGTTCAATATGGCTACACCTTC

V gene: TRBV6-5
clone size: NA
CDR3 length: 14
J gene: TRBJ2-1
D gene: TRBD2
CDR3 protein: CASGERGSYNEQFF
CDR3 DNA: TGTGCCAGCGGGGAGCGGGGGAGTTACAATGAGCAGTTCTTC

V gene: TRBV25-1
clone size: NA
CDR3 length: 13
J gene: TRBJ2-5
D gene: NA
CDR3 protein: CASSRMGGETQYF
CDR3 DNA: TGTGCCAGCTCGCGGATGGGTGGGGAGACCCAGTACTTC

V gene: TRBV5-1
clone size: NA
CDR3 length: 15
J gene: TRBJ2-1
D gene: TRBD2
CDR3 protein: CASSLGRGGRDEQFF
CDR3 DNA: TGCGCCAGCAGCTTGGGCCGGGGGGGCCGGGATGAGCAGTTCTTC

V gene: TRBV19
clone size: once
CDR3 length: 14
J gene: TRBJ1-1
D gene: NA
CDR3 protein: CASSIAGIRTEAFF
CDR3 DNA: TGTGCCAGTAGTATAGCAGGTATTAGAACTGAAGCTTTCTTT

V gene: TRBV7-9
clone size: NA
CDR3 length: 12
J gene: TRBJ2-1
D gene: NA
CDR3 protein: CASRLNGNEQFF
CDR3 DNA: TGTGCCAGCAGACTGAACGGGAATGAGCAGTTCTTC

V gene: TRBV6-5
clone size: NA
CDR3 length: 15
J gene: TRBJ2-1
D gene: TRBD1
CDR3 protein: CASSRDRGNYNEQFF
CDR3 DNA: TGTGCCAGCAGTCGCGACAGGGGGAACTACAATGAGCAGTTCTTC

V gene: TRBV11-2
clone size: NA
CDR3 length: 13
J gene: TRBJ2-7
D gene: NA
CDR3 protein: CASSLWLSLEQYF
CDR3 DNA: TGTGCCAGCAGCTTATGGCTCTCCCTGGAGCAGTACTTC

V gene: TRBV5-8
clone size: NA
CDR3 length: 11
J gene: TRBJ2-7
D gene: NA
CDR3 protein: CASSLGEEQYF
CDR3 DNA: TGTGCCAGCAGCTTGGGGGAGGAGCAGTACTTC

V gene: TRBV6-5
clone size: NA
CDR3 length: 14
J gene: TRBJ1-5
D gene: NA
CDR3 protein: CASSYSGGNQPQHF
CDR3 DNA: TGTGCCAGCAGTTACTCAGGGGGAAATCAGCCCCAGCATTTT

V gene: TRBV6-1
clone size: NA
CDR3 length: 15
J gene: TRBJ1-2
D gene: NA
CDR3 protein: CASSEALAARYGYTF
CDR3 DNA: TGTGCCAGCAGTGAAGCGCTGGCAGCTAGATATGGCTACACCTTC

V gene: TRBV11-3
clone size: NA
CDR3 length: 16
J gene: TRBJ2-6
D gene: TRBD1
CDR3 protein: CASSIGQDPGANVLTF
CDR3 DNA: TGTGCCAGCAGCATCGGACAGGATCCCGGGGCCAACGTCCTGACTTTC

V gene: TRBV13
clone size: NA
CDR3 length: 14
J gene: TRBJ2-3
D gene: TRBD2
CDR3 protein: CASSPTSGSDTQYF
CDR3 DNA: TGTGCCAGCAGCCCGACTAGCGGGAGTGATACGCAGTATTTT

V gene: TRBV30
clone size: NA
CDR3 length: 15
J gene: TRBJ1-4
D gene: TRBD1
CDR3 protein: CAWKAGQGESEKLFF
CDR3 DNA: TGTGCCTGGAAAGCAGGACAGGGCGAGAGTGAAAAACTGTTTTTT

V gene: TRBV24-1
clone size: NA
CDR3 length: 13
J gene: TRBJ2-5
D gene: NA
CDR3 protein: CATRSGAQETQYF
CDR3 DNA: TGTGCCACCCGTAGTGGGGCTCAAGAGACCCAGTACTTC

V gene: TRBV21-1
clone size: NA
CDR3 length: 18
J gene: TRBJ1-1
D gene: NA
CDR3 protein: CASSKAVRQGYDITEAFF
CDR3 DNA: TGTGCCAGCAGCAAAGCTGTGCGACAGGGGTACGATATCACTGAAGCTTTCTTT

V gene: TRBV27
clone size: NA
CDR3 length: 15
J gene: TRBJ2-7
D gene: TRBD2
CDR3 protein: CASRGRALRVYEQYF
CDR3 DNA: TGTGCCAGCAGGGGGAGGGCCCTCAGGGTCTACGAGCAGTACTTC

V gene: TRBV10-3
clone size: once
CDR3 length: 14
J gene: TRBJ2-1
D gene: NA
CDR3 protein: CTISESSSYNEQFF
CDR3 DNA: TGTACCATCAGTGAGTCCAGCTCCTACAATGAGCAGTTCTTC

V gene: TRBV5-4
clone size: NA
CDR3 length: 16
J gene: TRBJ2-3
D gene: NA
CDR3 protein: CASSINRALITDTQYF
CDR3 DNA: TGTGCCAGCAGCATAAACAGGGCCCTTATCACAGATACGCAGTATTTT

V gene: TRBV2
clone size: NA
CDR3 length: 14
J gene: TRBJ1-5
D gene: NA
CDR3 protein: CASTLTGGHQPQHF
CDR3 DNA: TGTGCCAGCACCCTAACGGGGGGGCATCAGCCCCAGCATTTT